The 18 T cell receptor beta chains presented below share a single source sample, sequenced in a study of long-term antiretroviral therapy in people with HIV. At the survey level, the v3.0 immunoSEQ assay was run. TCRdb keeps only in-frame clones here, not all; method: immunoSEQ multiplex PCR. Among about 3,300 clones listed, approximately 90% were seen once. The specimen was unsorted PBMCs, collected 0.3 years after starting antiretroviral therapy. These receptors were obtained from a woman in her forties or fifties with HIV.

This sequence joins TRBV5-8 and TRBJ2-1, with 7 bases fitting TRBD1. Trimming removed 6 bases from V and 4 bases from J; junction bases left unmatched: 10. This CDR3 spans 15 amino acids. CDR1 and CDR2 from the germline V gene are SGHTS and YDEGEE. The CDR3 loop reads CASIDSGQPYNEQFF. The DNA of the CDR3 is TGTGCCAGCATAGATTCGGGACAGCCGTACAATGAGCAGTTCTTC.

The rearrangement joins TRBV6-5 to TRBJ2-1; 9 positions agree with TRBD2. Germline V lookup: CDR1 MNHEY, CDR2 SVGAGI. V shed 2 bases, J shed 6 bases, and the junction held 8 bases outside the gene matches. CDR3 size: 16 residues. CDR3 nucleotide sequence: TGTGCCAGCAGTTACGTTCTAGCGGGGACCACCAATGAGCAGTTCTTC. As protein: CASSYVLAGTTNEQFF.

This clone was observed once. The gene calls are TRBV27 and TRBJ2-7, with TRBD2 identical over 8 bases. The CDR3 sequence is 19 residues long. Germline trimming cut 2 bases from V and 0 bases from J; bases unmatched to any gene: 15. The germline V gene encodes CDR1 MNHEY and CDR2 SMNVEV (reference sequence). The CDR3 here is CASSLSPSGAGASSYEQYF. The CDR3, as DNA: TGTGCCAGCAGTTTAAGCCCCTCGGGAGCGGGGGCCTCCTCCTACGAGCAGTACTTC.

This chain connects TRBV27 to TRBJ2-2; 9 bases fit TRBD1. The CDR3 is 17 amino acids. Germline assignment: CDR1 MNHEY and CDR2 SMNVEV (reference sequence). V was pared by 8 bases and J by 4 bases, with 14 bases of the junction left unmatched. DNA for the CDR3: TGTGCCAGCCGCCGGCCGGGACGGACAGGGGTCACCGGGGAGCTGTTTTTT. Its translation is CASRRPGRTGVTGELFF.

The CDR3 DNA reads TGTGCCAGCAGCCAACCGGGACTAGCGGGGGTGATAAACGGGGAGCTGTTTTTT. Translating gives CASSQPGLAGVINGELFF. The V gene is TRBV7-9, the J gene TRBJ2-2, with 14 bases lining up with TRBD2. V lost 5 bases, J lost 7 bases, and 12 bases stayed unmatched. This CDR3 is built from 18 residues. Germline-derived CDR1 and CDR2 are SEHNR and FQNEAQ (reference sequence).

The CDR3 loop is CASSFGQVRAYEQYF. CDR3 nucleotides: TGTGCCAGCAGCTTCGGACAGGTCAGGGCCTACGAGCAGTACTTC. The chain has TRBV5-6 and TRBJ2-7, with 7 bases fitting TRBD1. This CDR3 is built from 15 residues. Trimming removed 2 bases from V and 2 bases from J; junction bases left unmatched: 7. CDR1 is SGHDT, CDR2 YYEEEE, per germline. The whole variable domain, filled in from reference TRBV5-6 and TRBJ2-7, reads DAGVTQSPTHLIKTRGQQVTLRCSPKSGHDTVSWYQQALGQGPQFIFQYYEEEERQRGNFPDRFSGHQFPNYSSELNVNALLLGDSALYLCASSFGQVRAYEQYFGPGTRLTVT.

This clone was seen once. This rearrangement joins TRBV18 to TRBJ2-7, with 7 positions matching TRBD2. J was trimmed by 5 bases and V by 2 bases; bases with no gene match: 0. CDR1 KGHSH and CDR2 LQKENI come from the germline V gene. The CDR3 length is 12 residues. The CDR3 bases are TGTGCCAGCTCACCAGGGGGGGACGAGCAGTACTTC. Protein sequence: CASSPGGDEQYF. Based on the CDR3 plus reference TRBV18 and TRBJ2-7, the full variable domain is NAGVMQNPRHLVRRRGQEARLRCSPMKGHSHVYWYRQLPEEGLKFMVYLQKENIIDESGMPKERFSAEFPKEGPSILRIQQVVRGDSAAYFCASSPGGDEQYFGPGTRLTVT.

The gene calls are TRBV6-4 and TRBJ2-6; TRBD2 aligns across 8 bases. Trimming took 4 bases from V and 0 from J; bases not matched to a gene: 8. This CDR3 is built from 18 residues. Germline-derived CDR1 and CDR2 are MRHNA and SNTAGT. The CDR3: CASSGLLSGASGANVLTF. CDR3 nucleotides: TGTGCCAGCAGTGGGCTTCTTAGCGGGGCCTCTGGGGCCAACGTCCTGACTTTC.

The chain joins TRBV9 to TRBJ1-2; no firm D call. This CDR3 spans 12 amino acids. Germline V lookup: CDR1 SGDLS, CDR2 YYNGEE. V lost 1 base to trimming and J lost 10 bases, with 11 bases between them. CDR3 sequence reads: CASSVQTSLYTF. The CDR3 DNA sequence: TGTGCCAGCAGCGTACAGACCTCGCTCTACACCTTC.

This chain links TRBV10-3 with TRBJ2-7, with D perhaps TRBD2 (7 bases). The CDR3 spans 12 residues. CDR1 is ENHRY and CDR2 is SYGVKD in the germline V gene. V was clipped by 8 bases and J by 6 bases, with 14 bases between them. CDR3 DNA: TGTGCCATCGGGGGGGCGGGCGGCGAGCAGTACTTC. Amino acid sequence: CAIGGAGGEQYF.

CDR3 bases: TGTGCCAGCAGCCGGGACTCCGGAGGCAATCAGCCCCAGCATTTT. This translates into CASSRDSGGNQPQHF. The V and J genes are TRBV6-6 and TRBJ1-5; weak D call: TRBD1 (5 bases). Germline CDR1 reads MNHNY; CDR2 reads SVGAGI (reference sequence). CDR3 length: 15 residues. Trimming pared 6 bases from V and 2 bases from J, leaving 14 bases between.

There are a few counts of this clone. The chain couples TRBV5-4 to TRBJ2-5, with 12 bases identical to TRBD2. Germline assignment: CDR1 SGHNT and CDR2 YYREEE (reference sequence). The CDR3 is 17 amino acids. The V segment lost 4 bases and the J segment 5 bases; nucleotides outside the gene matches: 12. The CDR3 DNA sequence: TGTGCCAGCAGCACCCGACTAGCGGGGGACGATGGGGAGACCCAGTACTTC. It translates to CASSTRLAGDDGETQYF.

This chain joins TRBV2 and TRBJ2-3, with D tentatively TRBD1 (5 bases). Germline V lookup: CDR1 SNHLY, CDR2 FYNNEI. The germline V and J ends were trimmed by 6 bases and 4 bases, with 11 bases remaining between them. The CDR3 extends over 13 amino acids. The CDR3 here is CASRLTEADTQYF. CDR3 bases: TGTGCCAGCAGGCTGACAGAGGCAGATACGCAGTATTTT.

This clone is large by share. The CDR3 loop reads CASSLVRGLDNSPLHF. In DNA, the CDR3 is TGTGCCAGCAGCTTAGTTAGGGGCCTGGATAATTCACCCCTCCACTTT. This chain links TRBV7-9 with TRBJ1-6, with D maybe TRBD1 (5 bases). V was clipped by 1 base and J by 5 bases, with 12 bases between them. Germline CDR1 is SEHNR and CDR2 is FQNEAQ (reference sequence). The CDR3 has 16 residues.

This chain links TRBV4-2 with TRBJ2-7; 9 bases line up with TRBD2. The CDR3 loop spans 18 amino acids. V shed 1 base and J 4 bases; nucleotides not matched to a gene: 14. Germline-derived CDR1 and CDR2 are LGHNA and YNFKEQ. The CDR3 loop reads CASSQGPIAGGKNYEQYF. The CDR3 DNA sequence: TGTGCCAGCAGCCAAGGACCTATTGCGGGGGGGAAAAATTACGAGCAGTACTTC.

The chain is built from TRBV7-2 and TRBJ2-1, with a weak D call TRBD2 (6 bases). V was cut by 5 bases and J by 8 bases, with 16 bases left in between. There are 14 residues in the CDR3. Germline lookup yields CDR1 SGHTA and CDR2 FQGNSA. In nucleotides, the CDR3 is TGTGCCAGCAGCCCGTTTGGGGGGAGTGATGAGCAGTTCTTC. Translating gives CASSPFGGSDEQFF.

The genes are TRBV4-1 and TRBJ2-3, with D uncertain. Trimming removed 3 bases from V and 2 bases from J, with 15 bases in between. Germline CDR1 and CDR2: MGHRA and YSYEKL. The CDR3 totals 16 residues. CDR3 nucleotides: TGCGCCAGCAGCCAGGGTAGACATGGATTCACAGATACGCAGTATTTT. Its protein product is CASSQGRHGFTDTQYF.

The rearrangement joins TRBV5-1 to TRBJ2-7; no clear D. The CDR3 is 12 residues long. Germline V CDR1 and CDR2: SGHRS, YFSETQ. V shed 5 bases and J shed 4 bases, with 10 bases lying between them. The CDR3: CASRAGLYEQYF. CDR3 DNA sequence: TGCGCCAGCAGGGCCGGGTTATACGAGCAGTACTTC.